Listed below are T cell receptor beta chains from one sample, sequenced in a study of blood T cell repertoires in COVID-19. Some clones are missing from TCRdb's copy, which holds only in-frame ones; the method was immunoSEQ multiplex PCR. The sample yields about 170,000 clones, about 92% seen once. The sample comprised peripheral blood. These receptors were obtained from a man aged 30 to 39 with COVID-19, enrolled during active disease. The conserved cysteine and the conserved F or W are not part of the CDR3 here.

j_gene: TRBJ2-5
v_gene: TRBV5-6
CDR3aa: ASSWVVGGMETQY

j_gene: TRBJ2-7
v_gene: TRBV7-9
CDR3aa: ASSPPGEQY

j_gene: TRBJ2-7
v_gene: TRBV27
CDR3aa: ASRPGQNQPLEQY

j_gene: TRBJ1-1
v_gene: TRBV27
CDR3aa: ASSLEANTEAF

j_gene: TRBJ1-2
v_gene: TRBV20-1
CDR3aa: SATLSYGYT

j_gene: TRBJ1-1
v_gene: TRBV5-1
CDR3aa: ASSPGGRNEAF

j_gene: TRBJ2-5
v_gene: TRBV6-6
CDR3aa: ASSYSGQVAETQY

j_gene: TRBJ1-2
v_gene: TRBV19
CDR3aa: ASSMEQGRRGYT

j_gene: TRBJ2-7
v_gene: TRBV5-4
CDR3aa: ASSSDPTQVGDYEQY

j_gene: TRBJ1-2
v_gene: TRBV7-2
CDR3aa: ASSLLYRGDYGYT

j_gene: TRBJ2-1
v_gene: TRBV18
CDR3aa: ASSPLTGNRIEEF

j_gene: TRBJ2-7
v_gene: TRBV5-4
CDR3aa: ASSGGQVIYEQY

j_gene: TRBJ1-5
v_gene: TRBV27
CDR3aa: ASSSGGGYGQPQH

j_gene: TRBJ1-2
v_gene: TRBV4-3
CDR3aa: ASSPAGTLNYGYT

j_gene: TRBJ1-2
v_gene: TRBV21-1
CDR3aa: ASSLLQGYCYGYT

j_gene: TRBJ2-2
v_gene: TRBV6-5
CDR3aa: ASSRLMVSGELF

j_gene: TRBJ1-2
v_gene: TRBV5-1
CDR3aa: ASSLSPIKTGGSDGYT

j_gene: TRBJ1-5
v_gene: TRBV30
CDR3aa: AWRQTGAGGQPQH

j_gene: TRBJ2-7
v_gene: TRBV27
CDR3aa: ASSLDSGISYEQY

j_gene: TRBJ1-4
v_gene: TRBV6-5
CDR3aa: ASSYGGRTNEKLF

j_gene: TRBJ2-6
v_gene: TRBV10-3
CDR3aa: AITGSGANVLT

j_gene: TRBJ2-1
v_gene: TRBV6-2/TRBV6-3
CDR3aa: ASSHRGRTYNEQF

j_gene: TRBJ2-1
v_gene: TRBV19
CDR3aa: ASRKGQGGNEQF

j_gene: TRBJ1-3
v_gene: TRBV19
CDR3aa: ASSSGASGNTIY